This entry lists 2 T cell receptor beta chains sequenced from one sample in a study of T cell clonality in common variable immunodeficiency. Study-wide results and caveats: Common variable immunodeficiency TCR beta sequences reportedly had fewer deletions and N-nucleotide insertions.

These receptors' targets are unknown. The repertoire was sequenced with immunoSEQ multiplex PCR; TCRdb's copy has only in-frame clones and lacks some. This table holds over 15,000 clones with no singletons; the top ten claim 13% to 15%. The sample comprised peripheral blood mononuclear cells. The receptors were sampled from a human donor with common variable immunodeficiency.

This clone was recorded at least ten times. The read stops 3 residues short of the end of the CDR3; the missing end is completed from the germline J gene. V usage is TRBV5-1 and J usage is TRBJ1-2; 12 bases are shared with TRBD1. The germline V gene has CDR1 SGHRS and CDR2 YFSETQ. The CDR3 sequence is 14 residues long. V was clipped by 4 bases and J by 6 bases; unmatched bases: 4. The DNA read from the CDR3 is TGCGCCAGCAGCCGGGACAGGGGGCCGGATGGC. It codes for CASSRDRGPDG. The whole CDR3 sequence reads CASSRDRGPDGYTF.

There are a few counts of this clone. The observed sequence ends 3 residues before the CDR3 terminus, with the missing tail filled in from the germline J gene. Other DNA sequences in this specimen translate into the identical CDR3. V and J are TRBV7-2 and TRBJ1-6; TRBD1 might be the D (6 bases). CDR1 is SGHTA, CDR2 FQGNSA, per germline. V was cut by 5 bases and J by 7 bases, with 15 bases left in between. CDR3 length equals 15 residues. Incomplete CDR3 DNA: TGTGCCAGCAGCACAGACAGGACTGGCAATTCACCC. Translating it yields CASSTDRTGNSP. The CDR3 in its entirety is CASSTDRTGNSPLHF.